These T cell receptor beta chains were read from a single sample in a study of blood T cell repertoires in COVID-19. TCRdb's copy holds only in-frame clones and misses some; the assay was immunoSEQ multiplex PCR. In the table there are 200,000 to 250,000 clones, nearly 85% of which are singletons. Sequencing was done on a sample of peripheral blood. Receptors were obtained from a woman in her 30s with COVID-19, enrolled during active disease. Each CDR3 is given with its conserved first and last residue. D genes are given only for firm matches. Not every row has a clone size; where given, it reads once, few, many or a size class.

CDR3,DNA,size,D,J,V
CASSFSRQGSEQYF,TGTGCCAGCAGTTTTTCGAGACAGGGCAGCGAGCAGTACTTC,-,TRBD1,TRBJ2-7,TRBV27
CASSLAGQPQHF,TGTGCCAGCAGCTTGGCCGGTCAGCCCCAGCATTTT,few,-,TRBJ1-5,TRBV5-4
CASSVDGGQSSYEQYF,TGTGCCAGCAGCGTAGACGGGGGACAGAGCTCCTACGAGCAGTACTTC,-,-,TRBJ2-7,TRBV9
CASSQDAGSFPSYNEQFF,TGTGCCAGCAGCCAAGACGCAGGGTCCTTCCCCTCCTACAATGAGCAGTTCTTC,once,-,TRBJ2-1,TRBV3-1/TRBV3-2
CASSHQTGGLSYNEQFF,TGTGCCAGCAGCCATCAGACAGGAGGCCTTTCCTACAATGAGCAGTTCTTC,-,-,TRBJ2-1,TRBV3-1/TRBV3-2
CASSPRQGVSETQYF,TGTGCCAGCAGCCCTAGACAGGGGGTCTCAGAGACCCAGTACTTC,few,TRBD1,TRBJ2-5,TRBV7-7
CASRVPGQGHYEQYF,TGTGCCAGCAGAGTACCGGGACAGGGCCACTACGAGCAGTACTTC,-,TRBD1,TRBJ2-7,TRBV2
CASGLGGTSGSLQYF,TGTGCTAGTGGTTTGGGCGGGACTAGCGGGAGTCTCCAGTACTTC,-,TRBD2,TRBJ2-5,TRBV12-5
CASSQVAARHHQPQHF,TGCGCCAGCAGCCAAGTAGCCGCCCGCCACCATCAGCCCCAGCATTTT,few,-,TRBJ1-5,TRBV4-1
CASSLAGPGGGSGYTF,TGCGCCAGCAGCTTGGCAGGGCCAGGGGGAGGAAGTGGCTACACCTTC,-,TRBD1,TRBJ1-2,TRBV5-1
CASSRTALYQETQYF,TGTGCCAGCAGCCGGACAGCTTTGTACCAAGAGACCCAGTACTTC,-,-,TRBJ2-5,TRBV14
CAISQPDEPPYEQYF,TGTGCCATCAGTCAACCAGATGAACCCCCCTACGAGCAGTACTTC,-,-,TRBJ2-7,TRBV10-3
CASSTGVAYEQYF,TGTGCCAGCAGCACAGGGGTAGCCTACGAGCAGTACTTC,few,TRBD1,TRBJ2-7,TRBV3-1/TRBV3-2
CASSSPRKAGRETQYF,TGTGCCAGCAGCTCCCCTCGGAAGGCTGGGCGAGAGACCCAGTACTTC,-,-,TRBJ2-5,TRBV9
CASSPQTGTGELFF,TGTGCCAGCAGCCCTCAGACCGGGACCGGGGAGCTGTTTTTT,-,-,TRBJ2-2,TRBV7-2
CASEGRNEAFF,TGTGCCAGCGAGGGGAGGAATGAAGCTTTCTTT,-,-,TRBJ1-1,TRBV3-1/TRBV3-2
CASSLRGINSPLHF,TGTGCCAGCAGCTTGAGAGGAATAAATTCACCCCTCCACTTT,-,-,TRBJ1-6,TRBV5-6
CASSFGQENTGELFF,TGTGCCAGCAGCTTCGGACAGGAGAACACCGGGGAGCTGTTTTTT,-,TRBD1,TRBJ2-2,TRBV9
CASSLTPSNTGELFF,TGCGCCAGCAGCCTAACCCCTAGTAACACCGGGGAGCTGTTTTTT,-,-,TRBJ2-2,TRBV10-2
CASTMGGANTGELFF,TGTGCCAGTACCATGGGAGGGGCGAACACCGGGGAGCTGTTTTTT,few,TRBD2,TRBJ2-2,TRBV19